Each of the 19 T cell receptor beta chains below was sequenced from the same sample in a study of blood T cell repertoires in COVID-19. TCRdb keeps only in-frame clones here, not all; method: immunoSEQ multiplex PCR. Of about 77,000 clones listed, roughly 80% are singletons. Sequences were obtained from peripheral blood. The receptors stem from a woman in her 70s with acute or convalescent COVID-19.

The chain carries TRBV27 and TRBJ1-1; 10 bases agree with TRBD1. CDR1 MNHEY and CDR2 SMNVEV come from the germline V gene (reference sequence). Trimming took 6 bases from V and 1 from J; bases not matched to a gene: 2. The CDR3 is 14 amino acids. As DNA, the CDR3 is TGTGCCAGCAGCCGACAGGGGGCGAACACTGAAGCTTTCTTT. Its translation is CASSRQGANTEAFF.

The chain's CDR3 is CASFTSGESDTQYF. The CDR3, as DNA: TGTGCCAGCTTCACTAGCGGGGAATCAGATACGCAGTATTTT. V and J are TRBV6-6 and TRBJ2-3; 10 bases line up with TRBD2. Germline loops: CDR1 MNHNY, CDR2 SVGAGI (reference sequence). The CDR3 consists of 14 residues. V was pared by 8 bases and J by 4 bases, with 6 bases of the junction left unmatched.

The chain employs TRBV7-6 and TRBJ2-7; D remains unclear. The V gene's germline CDR1 is SGHVS and CDR2 FNYEAQ. The CDR3 is made up of 15 amino acids. Between the trimmed V and J ends, which lost 5 bases and 4 bases, there was a span of 18 bases. CDR3 region: CASSPPASPPYEQYF. CDR3 nucleotides: TGTGCCAGCAGCCCCCCAGCGAGTCCCCCATACGAGCAGTACTTC.

The chain couples TRBV18 to TRBJ2-1; TRBD1 aligns across 8 bases. CDR3 length: 16 residues. Germline CDR1 is KGHSH and CDR2 is LQKENI. V shed 2 bases, J shed 2 bases, and the junction held 5 bases outside the gene matches. CDR3 amino acids: CASSPMTGDTYNEQFF. DNA of the CDR3: TGTGCCAGCTCACCAATGACAGGGGACACCTACAATGAGCAGTTCTTC.

The rearrangement uses TRBV7-3 and TRBJ2-1, with TRBD2 matching over 13 bases. The germline CDR1 and CDR2 sequences are SGHTA and FQGTGA. Trimming took 5 bases from V and 8 from J; bases not matched to a gene: 15. The length of the CDR3 is 18 residues. Here the CDR3 reads CASSPGRLAGGLSDEQFF. The CDR3 coding sequence is TGTGCCAGCAGCCCGGGGCGACTAGCGGGGGGACTATCCGATGAGCAGTTCTTC.

This chain uses TRBV9 with TRBJ2-3; 8 bases are a match to TRBD1. This CDR3 spans 14 amino acids. With 4 bases clipped from V and 9 bases from J, the junction kept 10 bases outside the gene matches. The germline CDR1 and CDR2 sequences are SGDLS and YYNGEE. The CDR3, as DNA: TGTGCCAGCAGCCTCCGCCAGGGGGCCATCACGCAGTATTTT. Translation gives CASSLRQGAITQYF.

The V gene is TRBV7-9, the J gene TRBJ1-1; D perhaps matches TRBD1 (6 bases). The germline V and J ends were trimmed by 5 bases and 6 bases, with 16 bases remaining between them. The germline V gene has CDR1 SEHNR and CDR2 FQNEAQ (reference sequence). The CDR3 contains 14 residues. CDR3 sequence (DNA): TGTGCCAGCAGCCCACAGGGAGACGGCGCTGAAGCTTTCTTT. Protein: CASSPQGDGAEAFF.

The chain combines TRBV6-5 with TRBJ1-1, with unresolved D. The CDR3 runs to 11 residues. The germline gives CDR1 MNHEY, CDR2 SVGAGI. The ends were cut back, 6 bases at V and 5 bases at J, with 7 bases in the middle. CDR3 sequence: CASRSNTEAFF. The CDR3 DNA sequence: TGTGCCAGCAGGTCTAATACTGAAGCTTTCTTT.

The chain recombines TRBV30 with TRBJ1-2; D uncertain. Trimming stripped 4 bases from V and 2 bases from J, with 8 bases between. This CDR3 region has 12 residues. CDR1 GTSNPN and CDR2 SVGIG come from the germline V gene (reference sequence). The chain's CDR3 is CAWTALNYGYTF. The DNA of the CDR3 is TGTGCCTGGACGGCACTAAACTATGGCTACACCTTC.

The chain couples TRBV9 to TRBJ1-1; maybe TRBD1 (6 bases). Trimming stripped 3 bases from V and 1 base from J, with 7 bases between. The CDR3 length is 13 residues. Germline V lookup: CDR1 SGDLS, CDR2 YYNGEE. The CDR3 DNA reads TGTGCCAGCAGCGGCAGGGGGAACACTGAAGCTTTCTTT. The encoded protein is CASSGRGNTEAFF.

This clone was counted a single time. The chain carries TRBV24-1 and TRBJ1-4; unclear D gene. Trimming left V 4 bases short and J 0 bases short, with 8 bases between. CDR3 size: 15 residues. Looked up from germline, CDR1 is KGHDR and CDR2 is SFDVKD. This chain's CDR3 is CATSDPGTTNEKLFF. CDR3 sequence (DNA): TGTGCCACCAGTGACCCAGGAACAACTAATGAAAAACTGTTTTTT.

V gene TRBV27 combines with J gene TRBJ2-3; D is ambiguous. This CDR3 has 14 residues. V lost 6 bases to trimming and J lost 6 bases, with 16 bases between them. Germline V CDR1 and CDR2: MNHEY, SMNVEV (reference sequence). DNA of the CDR3: TGTGCCAGCAGGAGCTCATCGGGTTCGGATACGCAGTATTTT. Protein sequence: CASRSSSGSDTQYF.

V and J are TRBV11-1 and TRBJ1-2, with D possibly being TRBD1 (6 bases). The CDR3 spans 15 residues. The germline V gene has CDR1 SGHAT and CDR2 FQDESV (reference sequence). V dropped 3 bases and J dropped 4 bases, with 15 bases sitting between them. The CDR3: CASSFNREVGYGYTF. The CDR3 DNA reads as TGTGCCAGCAGCTTCAACAGGGAAGTGGGCTATGGCTACACCTTC.

V is TRBV19 and J is TRBJ2-3; 11 bases map to TRBD2. Unmatched junction bases numbered 1, after V lost 3 bases and J lost 5 bases. The CDR3 length is 14 residues. Looked up from germline, CDR1 is LNHDA and CDR2 is SQIVND (reference sequence). CDR3 coding DNA: TGTGCCAGTAGTATGACTAGCGGGGTAGATACGCAGTATTTT. Amino acid sequence: CASSMTSGVDTQYF.

The chain recombines TRBV14 with TRBJ2-5, with 11 bases identical to TRBD2. J was trimmed by 5 bases and V by 0 bases; bases with no gene match: 11. This CDR3 has 18 amino acids. In germline, CDR1 is SGHDN, CDR2 FVKESK. The CDR3 spells CASSQDWLAGGQGETQYF. The DNA of the CDR3 is TGTGCCAGCAGCCAAGATTGGCTAGCGGGGGGCCAGGGCGAGACCCAGTACTTC.

This clone was detected a few times. The gene calls are TRBV11-2 and TRBJ2-2, with 8 bases matching TRBD2. This CDR3 has 16 amino acids. Germline-derived CDR1 and CDR2 are SGHAT and FQNNGV. After removal of 5 bases from V and 1 base from J, the junction contained 6 bases not matched to a gene. The CDR3 reads CASSRRGGVNTGELFF. CDR3 DNA sequence: TGTGCCAGCAGCCGCCGGGGGGGGGTGAACACCGGGGAGCTGTTTTTT. Full variable domain (missing parts from reference TRBV11-2 and TRBJ2-2): EAGVAQSPRYKIIEKRQSVAFWCNPISGHATLYWYQQILGQGPKLLIQFQNNGVVDDSQLPKDRFSAERLKGVDSTLKIQPAKLEDSAVYLCASSRRGGVNTGELFFGEGSRLTVL.

V usage is TRBV6-2 or TRBV6-3 and J usage is TRBJ2-4; 10 bases are a match to TRBD2. The germline V gene encodes CDR1 MNHEY and CDR2 SVGEGT. This CDR3 is built from 20 residues. J gave up 2 bases and V 5 bases, and 18 bases lay outside the gene matches. CDR3 sequence (DNA): TGTGCCAGCAGTCCCGGTTGGGCTAGCGGGGGCCCCGGTTCCAAAAACATTCAGTACTTC. Its protein product is CASSPGWASGGPGSKNIQYF.

The rearrangement joins TRBV6-6 to TRBJ2-7, with D tentatively TRBD2 (6 bases). V lost 5 bases and J 7 bases, leaving 24 bases between the germline ends. The CDR3 sequence is 16 residues long. Germline V gene data show CDR1 as MNHNY and CDR2 as SVGAGI (reference sequence). The CDR3 nucleotides are TGTGCCAGCAGTCACAAAAGCGGAGACGAACGGGGGGAGCAGTACTTC. This translates into CASSHKSGDERGEQYF.

This chain uses TRBV20-1 with TRBJ2-7; D ambiguous. V gave up 6 bases and J gave up 5 bases, with 8 bases separating them. Looked up from germline, CDR1 is DFQATT and CDR2 is SNEGSKA (reference sequence). CDR3 length equals 10 residues. Here the CDR3 reads CSASFDEQYF. The CDR3 DNA is TGCAGTGCAAGTTTCGACGAGCAGTACTTC.